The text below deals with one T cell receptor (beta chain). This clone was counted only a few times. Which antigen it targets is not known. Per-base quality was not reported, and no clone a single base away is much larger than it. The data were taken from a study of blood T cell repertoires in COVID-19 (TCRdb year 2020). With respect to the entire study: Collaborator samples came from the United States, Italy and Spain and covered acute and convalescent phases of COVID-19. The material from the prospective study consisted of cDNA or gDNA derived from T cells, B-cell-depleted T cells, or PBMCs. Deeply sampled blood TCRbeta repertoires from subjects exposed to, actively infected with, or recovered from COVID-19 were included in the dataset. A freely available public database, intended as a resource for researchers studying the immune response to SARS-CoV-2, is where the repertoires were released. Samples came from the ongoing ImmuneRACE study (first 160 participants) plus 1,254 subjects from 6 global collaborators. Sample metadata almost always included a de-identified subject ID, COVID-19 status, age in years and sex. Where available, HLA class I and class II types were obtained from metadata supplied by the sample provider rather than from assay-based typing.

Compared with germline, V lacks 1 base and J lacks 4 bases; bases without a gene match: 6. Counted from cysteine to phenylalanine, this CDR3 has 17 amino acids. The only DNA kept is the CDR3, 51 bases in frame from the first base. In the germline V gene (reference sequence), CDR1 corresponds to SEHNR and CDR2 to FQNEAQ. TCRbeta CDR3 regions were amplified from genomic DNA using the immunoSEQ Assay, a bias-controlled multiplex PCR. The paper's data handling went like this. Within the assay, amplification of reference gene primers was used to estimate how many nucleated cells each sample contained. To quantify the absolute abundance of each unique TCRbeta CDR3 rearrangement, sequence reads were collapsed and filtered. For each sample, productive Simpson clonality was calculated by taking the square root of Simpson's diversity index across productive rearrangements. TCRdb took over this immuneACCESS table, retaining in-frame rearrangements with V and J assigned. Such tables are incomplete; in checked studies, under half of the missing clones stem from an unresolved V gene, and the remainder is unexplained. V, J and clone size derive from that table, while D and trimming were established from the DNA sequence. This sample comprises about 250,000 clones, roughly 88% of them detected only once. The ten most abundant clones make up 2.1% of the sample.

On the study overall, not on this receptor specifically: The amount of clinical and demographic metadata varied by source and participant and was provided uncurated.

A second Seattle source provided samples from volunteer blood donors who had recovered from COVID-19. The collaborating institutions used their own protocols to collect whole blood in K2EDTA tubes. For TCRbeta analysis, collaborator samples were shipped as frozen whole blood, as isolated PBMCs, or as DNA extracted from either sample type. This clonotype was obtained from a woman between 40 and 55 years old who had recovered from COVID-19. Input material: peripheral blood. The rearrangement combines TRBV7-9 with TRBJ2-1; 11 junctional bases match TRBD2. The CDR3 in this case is CASSLVGRTSGYNEQFF. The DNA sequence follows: TGTGCCAGCAGCTTAGTGGGGAGGACTAGCGGGTACAATGAGCAGTTCTTC.